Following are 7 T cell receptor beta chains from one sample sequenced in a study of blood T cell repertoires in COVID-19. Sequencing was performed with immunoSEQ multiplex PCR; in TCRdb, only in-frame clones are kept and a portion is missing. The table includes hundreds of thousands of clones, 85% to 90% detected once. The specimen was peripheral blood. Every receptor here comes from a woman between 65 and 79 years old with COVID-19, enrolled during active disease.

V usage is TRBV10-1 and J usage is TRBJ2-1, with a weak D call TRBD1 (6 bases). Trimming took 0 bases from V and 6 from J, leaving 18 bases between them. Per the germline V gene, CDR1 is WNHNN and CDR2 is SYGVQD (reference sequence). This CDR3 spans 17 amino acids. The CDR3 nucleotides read TGCGCCAGCAGTGAGTCTTGGACAGTTGGCCTGACCAATGAGCAGTTCTTC. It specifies CASSESWTVGLTNEQFF.

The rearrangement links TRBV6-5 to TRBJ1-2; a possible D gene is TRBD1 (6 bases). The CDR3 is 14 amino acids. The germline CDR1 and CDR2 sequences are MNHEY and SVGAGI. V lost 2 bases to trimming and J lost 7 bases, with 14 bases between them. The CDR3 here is CASSYARGSSGYTF. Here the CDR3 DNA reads TGTGCCAGCAGTTACGCCAGGGGCTCGAGTGGCTACACCTTC.

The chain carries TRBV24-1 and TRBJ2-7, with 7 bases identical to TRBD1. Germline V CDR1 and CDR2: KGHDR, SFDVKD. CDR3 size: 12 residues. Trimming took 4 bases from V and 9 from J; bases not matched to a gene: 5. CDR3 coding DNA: TGTGCCACCAGTGAGGGACAGTACCCGCAGTACTTC. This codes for CATSEGQYPQYF.

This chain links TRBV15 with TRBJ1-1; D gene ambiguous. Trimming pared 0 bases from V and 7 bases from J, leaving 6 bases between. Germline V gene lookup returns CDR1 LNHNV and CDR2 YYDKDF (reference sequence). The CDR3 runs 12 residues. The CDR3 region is CATSRDEFEAFF. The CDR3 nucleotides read TGTGCCACCAGCAGAGACGAGTTTGAAGCTTTCTTT.

The chain's CDR3 is CASGTGNTEAFF. In DNA form, the CDR3 reads TGTGCTAGTGGGACAGGGAACACTGAAGCTTTCTTT. V is TRBV12-5 and J is TRBJ1-1; D may be TRBD1 (6 bases). CDR1 is LGHNT and CDR2 is FRNRAP in the germline V gene. The CDR3 is 12 amino acids. Trimming stripped 6 bases from V and 1 base from J, with 6 bases between.

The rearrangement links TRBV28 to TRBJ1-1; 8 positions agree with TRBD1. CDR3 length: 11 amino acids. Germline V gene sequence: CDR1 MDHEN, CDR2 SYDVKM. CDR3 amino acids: CATGEGTEAFF. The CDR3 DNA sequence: TGTGCGACAGGGGAGGGTACTGAAGCTTTCTTT.

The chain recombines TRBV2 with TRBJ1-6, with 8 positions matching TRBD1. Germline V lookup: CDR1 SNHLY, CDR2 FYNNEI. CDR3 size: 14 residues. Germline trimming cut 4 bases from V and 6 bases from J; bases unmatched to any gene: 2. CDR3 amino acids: CASSGTGINSPLHF. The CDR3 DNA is TGTGCCAGCAGTGGGACAGGGATTAATTCACCCCTCCACTTT.